This T cell receptor (beta chain) was documented in a study of cytomegalovirus exposure and HLA in healthy donors. Study results and caveats: There were several of the most significant clusters that appeared linked to common viral pathogens in a later analysis. Earlier results showed most TCR beta V segments being productive about 87% or about 30% of the time.

The PCR used 60 Vbeta and 13 Jbeta primers. Assay: immunoSEQ multiplex PCR; the TCRdb copy retains only in-frame clones and omits some. The sample consists of about 180,000 clones, approximately 80% of them appearing once. Worth noting for this clone: Its antigen is undetermined.

This CDR3 comprises 16 residues. CDR1 is SGDLS and CDR2 is YYNGEE in the germline V gene. Trimming cost V 2 bases and J 5 bases, with 16 bases left between them. The receptor was isolated from a woman between 45 and 65 years old in good health and CMV-seropositive. The sequencing input was PBMCs. This chain uses TRBV9 with TRBJ1-4; possibly TRBD1 for D (6 bases). As DNA, the CDR3 is TGTGCCAGCAGCGTCCGGGGGGGGGCCTACAATGAAAAACTGTTTTTT. Protein product: CASSVRGGAYNEKLFF.